Each of the 7 T cell receptor beta chains below was sequenced from the same sample in a study of cytomegalovirus exposure and HLA in healthy donors. PCR was performed using 60 Vbeta and 13 Jbeta primers. Sequencing was performed with immunoSEQ multiplex PCR; in TCRdb, only in-frame clones are kept and a portion is missing. The repertoire includes 130,000 or so clones, more than 60% of them detected once, and roughly 2.1% sits in the top ten. Sequencing used PBMCs. These receptors all stem from a woman in her 40s in good health and CMV-seropositive.

The genes are TRBV30 and TRBJ2-1; 8 bases line up with TRBD2. V dropped 0 bases and J dropped 3; count of bases not matched to a gene: 7. Germline V CDR1 and CDR2: GTSNPN, SVGIG (reference sequence). The CDR3 is 16 residues long. CDR3 sequence: CAWSVLGLAGYNEQFF. CDR3 nucleotide sequence: TGTGCCTGGAGTGTACTAGGGCTAGCGGGCTACAATGAGCAGTTCTTC.

This clone appeared once. The junction departs from the called germline gene at one end, perhaps through a read error. The sample holds other DNA sequences that translate to the same CDR3. The CDR3: CASGREPQHF. CDR3 coding DNA: TGTGCCAGCGGCCGGGAGCCCCAACATTTT. J is TRBJ1-5 and V is TRBV28; no clear D. Germline V CDR1 and CDR2: MDHEN, SYDVKM. This CDR3 spans 10 amino acids.

V is TRBV27 and J is TRBJ1-4; 8 nucleotides agree with TRBD1. Trimming removed 1 base from V and 8 bases from J; junction bases left unmatched: 12. CDR1 is MNHEY and CDR2 is SMNVEV in the germline V gene (reference sequence). The CDR3 totals 17 residues. CDR3 sequence (DNA): TGTGCCAGCAGTTTATTGGGAGTGGGCAGGGGGCGCGAAAAACTGTTTTTT. It is translated as CASSLLGVGRGREKLFF.

This chain links TRBV29-1 with TRBJ2-1; possibly TRBD1 for D (7 bases). CDR1 SQVTM and CDR2 ANQGSEA come from the germline V gene. CDR3 length equals 15 residues. Trimming took off 7 bases at V and 4 bases at J, with 20 bases between the two ends. The DNA for the CDR3 is TGCAGCGCGCCTCACGCGGGACAGCTATACAATGAGCAGTTCTTC. Translated, it gives CSAPHAGQLYNEQFF.

The chain carries TRBV5-1 and TRBJ1-5; 8 positions match TRBD1. CDR1 is SGHRS, CDR2 YFSETQ, per germline. This CDR3 comprises 16 residues. The J segment lost 6 bases and the V segment lost 0 bases, leaving 8 bases of the junction unmatched. The CDR3 nucleotides read TGCGCCAGCAGCTTGGACGGACAGGGTGAAAGTCAGCCCCAGCATTTT. Translated: CASSLDGQGESQPQHF. Full variable domain (remainder filled in from reference TRBV5-1 and TRBJ1-5): KAGVTQTPRYLIKTRGQQVTLSCSPISGHRSVSWYQQTPGQGLQFLFEYFSETQRNKGNFPGRFSGRQFSNSRSEMNVSTLELGDSALYLCASSLDGQGESQPQHFGDGTRLSIL.

The chain carries TRBV7-2 and TRBJ1-2; maybe TRBD1 (6 bases). CDR3 length: 15 amino acids. V gave up 5 bases and J gave up 8 bases, with 21 bases separating them. The germline V gene has CDR1 SGHTA and CDR2 FQGNSA. The DNA of the CDR3 is TGTGCCAGCAGCAAAGGGGGTGGGGTCAATAAAGGCTACACCTTC. It specifies CASSKGGGVNKGYTF.

This clone was found a few times. The chain is built from TRBV2 and TRBJ2-7; D possibly corresponds to TRBD1 (5 bases). Germline values: CDR1 SNHLY, CDR2 FYNNEI. The CDR3 is 13 amino acids. With 7 bases removed from V and 1 base from J, the gap between germline ends came to 11 bases. The CDR3 region is CASTRTTSYEQYF. CDR3 in DNA: TGTGCCAGCACCCGGACAACTTCCTACGAGCAGTACTTC.